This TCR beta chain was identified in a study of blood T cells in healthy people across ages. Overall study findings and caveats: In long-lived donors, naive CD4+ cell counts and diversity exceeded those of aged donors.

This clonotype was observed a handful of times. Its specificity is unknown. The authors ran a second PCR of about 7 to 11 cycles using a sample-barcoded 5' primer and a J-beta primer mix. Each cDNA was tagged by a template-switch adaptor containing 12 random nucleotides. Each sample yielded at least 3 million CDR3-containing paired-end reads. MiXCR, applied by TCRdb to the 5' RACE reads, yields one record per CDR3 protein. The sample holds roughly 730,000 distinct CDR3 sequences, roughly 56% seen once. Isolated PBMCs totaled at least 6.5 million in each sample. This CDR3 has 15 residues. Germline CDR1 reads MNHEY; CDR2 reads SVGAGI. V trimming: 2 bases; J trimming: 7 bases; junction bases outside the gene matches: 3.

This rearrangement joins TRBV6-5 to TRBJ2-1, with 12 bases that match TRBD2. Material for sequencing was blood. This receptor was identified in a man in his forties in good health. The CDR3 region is CASSYLAGGLNEQFF. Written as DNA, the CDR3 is TGTGCCAGCAGTTACCTAGCGGGAGGGCTTAATGAGCAGTTCTTC.